A single sample is the source of the 8 T cell receptor beta chains below, sequenced in a study of cytomegalovirus exposure and HLA in healthy donors. Both 60 Vbeta primers and 13 Jbeta primers went into the PCR. Here immunoSEQ multiplex PCR was the method, and the copy in TCRdb shows in-frame clones only, minus some. The data hold about 190,000 clones, with about 87% observed a single time. Sequenced input: PBMCs. The receptor source for this set is a woman younger than 30 in good health and CMV-seronegative.

The genes are TRBV5-1 and TRBJ2-7; D unresolved. Trimming took off 1 base at V and 5 bases at J, with 10 bases between the two ends. Germline V gene data show CDR1 as SGHRS and CDR2 as YFSETQ. The CDR3 extends over 13 amino acids. This CDR3 is CASSLTGRHEQYF. In DNA, the CDR3 is TGCGCCAGCAGCTTGACGGGTAGGCACGAGCAGTACTTC. Together with reference TRBV5-1 and TRBJ2-7, the CDR3 gives the full variable domain: KAGVTQTPRYLIKTRGQQVTLSCSPISGHRSVSWYQQTPGQGLQFLFEYFSETQRNKGNFPGRFSGRQFSNSRSEMNVSTLELGDSALYLCASSLTGRHEQYFGPGTRLTVT.

V gene TRBV6-1 combines with J gene TRBJ2-2, with D perhaps matching TRBD2 (7 bases). Germline CDR1 is MNHNS and CDR2 is SASEGT. There are 16 residues in the CDR3. Between the trimmed V and J ends, which lost 5 bases and 6 bases, there was a span of 19 bases. This CDR3 is CASSQGIGGRPGELFF. The CDR3 bases are TGTGCCAGCAGTCAAGGGATCGGGGGGCGCCCCGGGGAGCTGTTTTTT.

The V and J genes are TRBV28 and TRBJ2-3; 11 bases match TRBD1. V lost 4 bases, J lost 4 bases, and 1 base stayed unmatched. This CDR3 comprises 14 residues. CDR1 is MDHEN and CDR2 is SYDVKM in the germline V gene. The CDR3 DNA follows: TGTGCCAGCAGTTGGACAGGGGGCTCAGATACGCAGTATTTT. Translation gives CASSWTGGSDTQYF.

The chain carries TRBV9 and TRBJ2-7, with 8 bases fitting TRBD1. Germline values: CDR1 SGDLS, CDR2 YYNGEE. This CDR3 is built from 14 residues. V lost 3 bases, J lost 4 bases, and 6 bases stayed unmatched. The CDR3 spells CASSARDRNYEQYF. The CDR3 region has the DNA TGTGCCAGCAGCGCCCGGGACAGGAATTACGAGCAGTACTTC.

This chain links TRBV18 with TRBJ2-5; D is perhaps TRBD1 (6 bases). Germline V gene data show CDR1 as KGHSH and CDR2 as LQKENI. Trimming shortened V by 1 base and J by 7 bases, and 19 bases separated the two germline ends. CDR3 length: 16 residues. The CDR3 bases are TGTGCCAGCTCACCACGCCAGGGGTCCTCCTTGGGGACCCAGTACTTC. The encoded protein is CASSPRQGSSLGTQYF. The variable domain in full, completed from reference TRBV18 and TRBJ2-5, reads NAGVMQNPRHLVRRRGQEARLRCSPMKGHSHVYWYRQLPEEGLKFMVYLQKENIIDESGMPKERFSAEFPKEGPSILRIQQVVRGDSAAYFCASSPRQGSSLGTQYFGPGTRLLVL.

CDR3 residues: CASSYGSVATEAFF. The CDR3 nucleotides are TGTGCCAGCAGTTATGGGAGCGTGGCCACTGAAGCTTTCTTT. V and J are TRBV6-1 and TRBJ1-1; D is ambiguous. Germline values: CDR1 MNHNS, CDR2 SASEGT. This CDR3 has 14 residues. V was clipped by 5 bases and J by 4 bases, with 14 bases between them.

The chain uses TRBV28 and TRBJ1-1, with D perhaps matching TRBD1 (5 bases). Trimming stripped 5 bases from V and 3 bases from J, with 19 bases between. Looked up from germline, CDR1 is MDHEN and CDR2 is SYDVKM. This CDR3 region has 16 residues. CDR3: CASSTWGVGSDTEAFF. CDR3 nucleotides: TGTGCCAGCAGTACCTGGGGGGTAGGGTCGGACACTGAAGCTTTCTTT.

This clone turned up a few times. The V call is TRBV5-4, the J call TRBJ2-3; maybe TRBD2 (5 bases). Germline V gene data show CDR1 as SGHNT and CDR2 as YYREEE (reference sequence). V lost 2 bases and J lost 0, with 13 bases in between. The CDR3 is 16 amino acids. The CDR3 is CASSLGPGTSTDTQYF. The CDR3 DNA is TGTGCCAGCAGCTTAGGCCCGGGAACTAGCACAGATACGCAGTATTTT. Together with reference TRBV5-4 and TRBJ2-3, the CDR3 gives the full variable domain: ETGVTQSPTHLIKTRGQQVTLRCSSQSGHNTVSWYQQALGQGPQFIFQYYREEENGRGNFPPRFSGLQFPNYSSELNVNALELDDSALYLCASSLGPGTSTDTQYFGPGTRLTVL.